These T cell receptor beta chains were read from a single sample in a study of T cell responses to AZD1222 COVID-19 vaccine. TCRdb's copy holds only in-frame clones and misses some; the assay was immunoSEQ multiplex PCR. The sample lists 150,000 to 180,000 clones; roughly 90% were seen once. The sequenced sample was peripheral blood, obtained on day 0 of AZD1222 vaccination. The receptors stem from an adult in good health. Both conserved end residues are part of each CDR3.

j_gene: TRBJ2-1
v_gene: TRBV24-1
CDR3aa: CATSAVTSGMGNEQFF

j_gene: TRBJ2-5
v_gene: TRBV9
CDR3aa: CASSQGNRPGEETQYF

j_gene: TRBJ1-4
v_gene: TRBV30
CDR3aa: CAGSWLNEKLFF

j_gene: TRBJ1-5
v_gene: TRBV15
CDR3aa: CATSRVLQPQHF

j_gene: TRBJ1-1
v_gene: TRBV7-9
CDR3aa: CASSLATGGNTEAFF

j_gene: TRBJ1-2
v_gene: TRBV11-3
CDR3aa: CASSSGQRYGYTF

j_gene: TRBJ2-1
v_gene: TRBV19
CDR3aa: CASRTGTSGRTLDEQFF

j_gene: TRBJ1-1
v_gene: TRBV9
CDR3aa: CASSATGGMNTEAFF

j_gene: TRBJ1-5
v_gene: TRBV7-9
CDR3aa: CASSAGGSNQPQHF

j_gene: TRBJ2-2
v_gene: TRBV5-8
CDR3aa: CASSLDGGGELFF

j_gene: TRBJ2-5
v_gene: TRBV4-3
CDR3aa: CASSQERGGQETQYF

j_gene: TRBJ1-2
v_gene: TRBV7-9
CDR3aa: CASSLDRVYGYTF

j_gene: TRBJ1-1
v_gene: TRBV19
CDR3aa: CASTGGAGEAFF

j_gene: TRBJ1-2
v_gene: TRBV19
CDR3aa: CASSIRQGAAGYTF

j_gene: TRBJ2-2
v_gene: TRBV7-2
CDR3aa: CASSLDSGTGELFF

j_gene: TRBJ2-3
v_gene: TRBV4-3
CDR3aa: CASSQQDTQGDTQYF

j_gene: TRBJ1-2
v_gene: TRBV4-3
CDR3aa: CASSQALRANYGYTF

j_gene: TRBJ2-1
v_gene: TRBV7-2
CDR3aa: CASSRDMAYNEQFF

j_gene: TRBJ1-1
v_gene: TRBV10-3
CDR3aa: CAISESISTVRMNSEAFF

j_gene: TRBJ1-1
v_gene: TRBV5-1
CDR3aa: CASSLLDGTEAFF

j_gene: TRBJ1-2
v_gene: TRBV20-1
CDR3aa: CSASSRNNYGYTF

j_gene: TRBJ2-7
v_gene: TRBV24-1
CDR3aa: CATSDSRGSYEQYF